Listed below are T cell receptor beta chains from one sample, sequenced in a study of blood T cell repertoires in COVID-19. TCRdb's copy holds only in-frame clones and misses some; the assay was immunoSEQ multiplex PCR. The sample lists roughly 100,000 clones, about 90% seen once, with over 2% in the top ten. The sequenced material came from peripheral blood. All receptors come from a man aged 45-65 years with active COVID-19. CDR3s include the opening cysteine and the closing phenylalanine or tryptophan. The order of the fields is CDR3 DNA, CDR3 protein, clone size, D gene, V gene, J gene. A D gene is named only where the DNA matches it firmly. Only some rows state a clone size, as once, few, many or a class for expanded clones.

TGTGCCAGCAGTGAAGGGCAGGGGCGGGATACGCAGTATTTT	CASSEGQGRDTQYF	.	.	TRBV6-1	TRBJ2-3
TGCGCCAGCAGGTTGGGGGCCACAGATACGCAGTATTTT	CASRLGATDTQYF	.	.	TRBV5-1	TRBJ2-3
TGCAGCGTAAGGGGAGGGGAGTACAATGAGCAGTTCTTC	CSVRGGEYNEQFF	.	TRBD2	TRBV29-1	TRBJ2-1
TGTGCCAGCAGTCCTCAGCGGGGGGGGCGTGATGAGCAGTTCTTC	CASSPQRGGRDEQFF	.	TRBD2	TRBV27	TRBJ2-1
TGTGCCACCAGCAGAGATCTAGGACAGCCAAATCAGCCCCAGCATTTT	CATSRDLGQPNQPQHF	few	.	TRBV15	TRBJ1-5
TGTGCCAGCAGCTTTTCAGGTCAGCCCCAGCATTTT	CASSFSGQPQHF	.	.	TRBV5-6	TRBJ1-5
TGTGCCAGCAGCCCCGAGGGTTACGAGCAGTACTTC	CASSPEGYEQYF	.	.	TRBV7-8	TRBJ2-7
TGTGCCAGCAGTTACCGGGACAGGGGACCCTACGAGCAGTACTTC	CASSYRDRGPYEQYF	.	TRBD1	TRBV6-5	TRBJ2-7
TGTGCCAGCAGTCAGACTAGCGGGGGATCCTACGAGCAGTACTTC	CASSQTSGGSYEQYF	.	TRBD2	TRBV6-2/TRBV6-3	TRBJ2-7
TGTGCCAGTGCCCCCGACAGGGCCCCTGAAGCTTTCTTT	CASAPDRAPEAFF	few	TRBD1	TRBV19	TRBJ1-1
TGTGCCAGCGCCCCGGAGGGGACCCCGGGGGAGACCCAGTACTTC	CASAPEGTPGETQYF	.	.	TRBV6-6	TRBJ2-5
TGTGCCAGCAGCGTAGCCCAAGATACGCAGTATTTT	CASSVAQDTQYF	.	.	TRBV9	TRBJ2-3
TGTGCCACCAGCTTGCGGCGGGACCGAACATACAATGAGCAGTTCTTC	CATSLRRDRTYNEQFF	.	.	TRBV15	TRBJ2-1
TGTGCCAGCAGCCCCGAGGGACAGTGGAAGACCCAGTACTTC	CASSPEGQWKTQYF	.	TRBD1	TRBV5-4	TRBJ2-5
TGCGCCAGCAGCTTGGGGGGGCCGGGACAGGGGGCGCGGGGCACTGAAGCTTTCTTT	CASSLGGPGQGARGTEAFF	.	TRBD1	TRBV5-1	TRBJ1-1
TGTGCCAGCTCGGGGCGGCAGACCAATGAAAAACTGTTTTTT	CASSGRQTNEKLFF	.	.	TRBV18	TRBJ1-4
TGTGCCAGCAGCTCAACAGGGTTCGGTTCACCCCTCCACTTT	CASSSTGFGSPLHF	.	.	TRBV7-9	TRBJ1-6
TGTGCCAGCTCCTCGGGGAGGGACACTGAAGCTTTCTTT	CASSSGRDTEAFF	.	.	TRBV18	TRBJ1-1
TGTGCCACCGCGCTTCGGGAAAACACCGGGGAGCTGTTTTTT	CATALRENTGELFF	.	.	TRBV10-3	TRBJ2-2
TGTGCCAGCAGTTACTCGAAGTCGGCAGGCCAGTCACCCCTCCACTTT	CASSYSKSAGQSPLHF	.	.	TRBV6-6	TRBJ1-6
TGTGCCAGCAGCCAAGAATGGGGGACCGGGAGAGAGCAGTACTTC	CASSQEWGTGREQYF	.	.	TRBV4-2	TRBJ2-7
TGTGCCAGCACCCCGGACAGGCTCAACTATGGCTACACCTTC	CASTPDRLNYGYTF	.	TRBD1	TRBV7-9	TRBJ1-2
TGTGCCAGTAGTCCCGGGGTGGGCAATCAGCCCCAGCATTTT	CASSPGVGNQPQHF	few	.	TRBV19	TRBJ1-5
TGTGCCAGCTCATCACAGGGGCGGCACGAAAAACTGTTTTTT	CASSSQGRHEKLFF	.	TRBD1	TRBV18	TRBJ1-4
TGTGCCAGCAGCCACTCCTACTCTAGCGCCCCCATCGAGCAGTACTTC	CASSHSYSSAPIEQYF	.	.	TRBV3-1/TRBV3-2	TRBJ2-7
TGTGCCAGCTCACCCTCGGGGGGCGGATCACCCCTCCACTTT	CASSPSGGGSPLHF	.	.	TRBV18	TRBJ1-6
TGTGCCAGCGGGAGCCAAATAAACACAGATACGCAGTATTTT	CASGSQINTDTQYF	.	.	TRBV7-9	TRBJ2-3
TGTGCCAGCAGCCCGACTAGTTGGAACGGGGAGCTGTTTTTT	CASSPTSWNGELFF	.	.	TRBV5-5	TRBJ2-2
TGTGCCAGCAGTCCCTCGGACAGGGGCGATCAGCCCCAGCATTTT	CASSPSDRGDQPQHF	.	TRBD1	TRBV27	TRBJ1-5
TGCAGCGGTGTCCTATCCTACGAGCAGTACTTC	CSGVLSYEQYF	.	.	TRBV29-1	TRBJ2-7
TGTGCCAGCAGTTACTCCCCGGTAAACACCGGGGAGCTGTTTTTT	CASSYSPVNTGELFF	.	.	TRBV6-5	TRBJ2-2
TGTGCCAGCAGCTTACGTAACCGGGACTCCCACAATGAGCAGTTCTTC	CASSLRNRDSHNEQFF	.	.	TRBV7-9	TRBJ2-1
TGTGCCAGCAGCTTAGGTCTCCAGGCTGGAGGTAAATTCACCCTCCACTTT	CASSLGLQAGGKFTLHF	.	.	TRBV11-2	TRBJ1-6
TGTGCCAGCAGTTACACAGGGGGCGCGAACACCGGGGAGCTGTTTTTT	CASSYTGGANTGELFF	.	TRBD1	TRBV6-6	TRBJ2-2
TGTGCCAGCAGCCCTCGAGCGTCCGGGGAGCTGTTTTTT	CASSPRASGELFF	.	.	TRBV2	TRBJ2-2
TGTGCCAGCAGCCAACCCACGACAGGGGGCATGGATACGCAGTATTTT	CASSQPTTGGMDTQYF	.	TRBD1	TRBV3-1/TRBV3-2	TRBJ2-3
TGCGCCAGCAGCTTGGAACAGATTTCCTACAATGAGCAGTTCTTC	CASSLEQISYNEQFF	.	.	TRBV5-1	TRBJ2-1
TGTGCCAGCAGTTTATCGTGGGGGGGCACAGATACGCAGTATTTT	CASSLSWGGTDTQYF	.	.	TRBV27	TRBJ2-3
TGTGCCAGCAGCGTCGGGACTATCTACAATGAGCAGTTCTTC	CASSVGTIYNEQFF	.	TRBD2	TRBV9	TRBJ2-1
TGTGCCAGCTCACCAAGGGGCGCGGGGGACAATGAGCAGTTCTTC	CASSPRGAGDNEQFF	.	TRBD2	TRBV18	TRBJ2-1
TGTGCCAGTAGTTTAGGGACAGAATATCAGCCCCAGCATTTT	CASSLGTEYQPQHF	.	TRBD1	TRBV19	TRBJ1-5
TGTGCCAGCAGCTTTCGACAGGGGTCGGACACCGGGGAGCTGTTTTTT	CASSFRQGSDTGELFF	.	TRBD1	TRBV7-9	TRBJ2-2
TGTGCCAGCAGCCCCGGGACAGTGGAGCCCCAGCATTTT	CASSPGTVEPQHF	few	TRBD1	TRBV7-2	TRBJ1-5
TGTGCCAGCAGCCAAGTCGCTAGCGGGGGGGTCTTTTTCTTC	CASSQVASGGVFFF	.	TRBD2	TRBV4-2	TRBJ2-1
TGTGCCAGCAGCCAACGGGGAGCCCCCTACAATGAGCAGTTCTTC	CASSQRGAPYNEQFF	.	.	TRBV3-1/TRBV3-2	TRBJ2-1
TGTGCCAGCAGCGCCCTACCGGGACAGTTGACCTCTGGGGCCAACGTCCTGACTTTC	CASSALPGQLTSGANVLTF	.	TRBD1	TRBV5-4	TRBJ2-6
TGTGCCAGCAGGGGGGGGGAACGATCACCCCTCCACTTT	CASRGGERSPLHF	.	.	TRBV2	TRBJ1-6
TGTGCCTGGTCGCGGGGGACGGCTGTTTATAGCAATCAGCCCCAGCATTTT	CAWSRGTAVYSNQPQHF	.	.	TRBV30	TRBJ1-5
TGTGCCAGCAGTGTGTCAGGCGTCAAAAACATTCAGTACTTC	CASSVSGVKNIQYF	once	.	TRBV6-4	TRBJ2-4
TGCGCCAGCAGCCAGGGGACAGGGGCTGGGATTTGGACCTTC	CASSQGTGAGIWTF	.	TRBD1	TRBV4-3	TRBJ1-2
TGCGCCAGCATGGTCTTCGCGGATACGCAGTATTTT	CASMVFADTQYF	.	.	TRBV10-2	TRBJ2-3